This T cell receptor (beta chain) comes out of a study of blood T cell repertoires in COVID-19. Sequenced by immunoSEQ multiplex PCR; TCRdb stores in-frame clones only, minus some. The sample has some 180,000 clones, 76% seen once. The V end was cut by 2 bases, the J end by 3 bases, with 14 bases between. Germline loops: CDR1 SGHTA, CDR2 FQGNSA. The CDR3 length is 15 residues. The sample consisted of peripheral blood. This chain links TRBV7-2 with TRBJ2-7, with a weak D call TRBD2 (5 bases). The receptor was isolated from a woman aged 45-59 years with active or convalescent COVID-19. CDR3 sequence (DNA): TGTGCCAGCAGCTTATCGAGGGAGTCCCTCTACGAGCAGTACTTC. It specifies CASSLSRESLYEQYF.